This TCR beta chain emerged from a study of PD-L1 blockade in urothelial cancer. Clones were read by immunoSEQ multiplex PCR, and TCRdb kept only the in-frame ones, dropping some. The repertoire holds about 84,000 clones, 82% seen once, with more than 8% in the top ten. This clonotype was sampled from a man aged 70-80 years with urothelial cancer. Sequencing used PBMCs, obtained around atezolizumab (anti-PD-L1) treatment.

The CDR3 region has the DNA TGTGCCAGCACCCCGGGGGGGACGAACACCGGGGAGCTGTTTTTT. Translating it yields CASTPGGTNTGELFF. V usage is TRBV5-8 and J usage is TRBJ2-2, with 8 bases matching TRBD2. The CDR3 is 15 amino acids. Germline-derived CDR1 and CDR2 are SGHTS and YDEGEE. V lost 6 bases to trimming and J lost 0 bases; unmatched junction nucleotides: 4. Looking up the rest from reference TRBV5-8 and TRBJ2-2 gives the full variable domain: EAGVTQSPTHLIKTRGQQATLRCSPISGHTSVYWYQQALGLGLQFLLWYDEGEERNRGNFPPRFSGRQFPNYSSELNVNALELEDSALYLCASTPGGTNTGELFFGEGSRLTVL.